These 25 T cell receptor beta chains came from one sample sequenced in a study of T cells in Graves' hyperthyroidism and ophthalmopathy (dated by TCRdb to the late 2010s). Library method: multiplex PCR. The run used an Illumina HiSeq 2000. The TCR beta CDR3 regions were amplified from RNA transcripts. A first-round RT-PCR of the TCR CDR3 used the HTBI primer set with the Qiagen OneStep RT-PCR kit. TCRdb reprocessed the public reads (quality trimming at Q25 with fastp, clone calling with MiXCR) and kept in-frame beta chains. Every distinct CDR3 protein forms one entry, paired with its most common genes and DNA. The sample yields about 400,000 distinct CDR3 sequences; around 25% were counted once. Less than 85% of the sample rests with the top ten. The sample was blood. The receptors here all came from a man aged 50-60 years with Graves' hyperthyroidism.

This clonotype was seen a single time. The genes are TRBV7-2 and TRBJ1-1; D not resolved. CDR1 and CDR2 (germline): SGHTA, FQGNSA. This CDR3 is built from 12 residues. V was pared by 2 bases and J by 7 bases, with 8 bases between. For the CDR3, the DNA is TGTGCCAGCAGCTTATCAGCTTTTGAAGCTTTCTTT. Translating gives CASSLSAFEAFF.

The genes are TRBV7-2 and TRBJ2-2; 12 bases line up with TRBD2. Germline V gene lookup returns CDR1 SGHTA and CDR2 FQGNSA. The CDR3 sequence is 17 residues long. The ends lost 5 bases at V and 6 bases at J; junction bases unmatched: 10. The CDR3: CASSPSGRAIKAGELFF. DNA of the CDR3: TGTGCCAGCAGCCCTAGCGGGAGGGCCATCAAGGCCGGGGAGCTGTTTTTT.

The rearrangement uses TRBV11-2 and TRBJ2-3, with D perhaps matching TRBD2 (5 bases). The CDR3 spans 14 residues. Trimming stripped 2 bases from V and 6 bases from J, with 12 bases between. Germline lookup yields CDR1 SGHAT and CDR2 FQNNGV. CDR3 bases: TGTGCCAGCAGCTTAAGTGCGGGCAGGGATACGCAGTATTTT. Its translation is CASSLSAGRDTQYF.

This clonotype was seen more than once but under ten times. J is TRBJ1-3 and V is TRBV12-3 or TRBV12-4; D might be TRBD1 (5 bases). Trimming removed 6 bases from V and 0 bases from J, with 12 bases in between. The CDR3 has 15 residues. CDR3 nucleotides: TGTGCCAGCAGCTCCTTAGGGGCCTCTGGAAACACCATATATTTT. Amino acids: CASSSLGASGNTIYF.

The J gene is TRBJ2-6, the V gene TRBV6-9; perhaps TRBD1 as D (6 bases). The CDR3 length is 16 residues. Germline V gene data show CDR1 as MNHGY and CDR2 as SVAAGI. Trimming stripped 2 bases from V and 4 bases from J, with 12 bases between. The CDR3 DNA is TGTGCCAGCAGTTATGGCAGGGGACCCGGGGCCAACGTCCTGACTTTC. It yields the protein CASSYGRGPGANVLTF.

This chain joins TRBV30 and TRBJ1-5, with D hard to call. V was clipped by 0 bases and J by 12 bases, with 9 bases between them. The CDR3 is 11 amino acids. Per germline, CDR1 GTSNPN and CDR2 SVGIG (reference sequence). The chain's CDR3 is CAWSVGSDQHF. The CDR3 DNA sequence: TGTGCCTGGAGTGTGGGGTCAGACCAGCATTTT.

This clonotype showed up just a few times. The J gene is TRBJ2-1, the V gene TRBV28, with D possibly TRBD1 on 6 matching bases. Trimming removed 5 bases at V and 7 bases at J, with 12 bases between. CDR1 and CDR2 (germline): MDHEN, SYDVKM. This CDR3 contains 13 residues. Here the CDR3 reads CASSNSRGNEQFF. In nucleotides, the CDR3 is TGTGCCAGCAGTAACTCCAGGGGTAATGAGCAGTTCTTC.

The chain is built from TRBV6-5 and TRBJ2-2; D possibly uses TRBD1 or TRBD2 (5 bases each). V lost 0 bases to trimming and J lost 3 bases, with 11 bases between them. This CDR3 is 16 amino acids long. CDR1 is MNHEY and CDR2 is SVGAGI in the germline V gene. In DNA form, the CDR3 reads TGTGCCAGCAGTTACTCTTCGGGGACGGACACCGGGGAGCTGTTTTTT. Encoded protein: CASSYSSGTDTGELFF.

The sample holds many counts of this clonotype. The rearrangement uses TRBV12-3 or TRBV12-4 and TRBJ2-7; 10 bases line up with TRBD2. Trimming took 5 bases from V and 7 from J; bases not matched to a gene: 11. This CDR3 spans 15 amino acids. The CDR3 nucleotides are TGTGCCAGCAGTCCATCACTAGCGGGACGGGGGGAGCAGTACTTC. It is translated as CASSPSLAGRGEQYF.

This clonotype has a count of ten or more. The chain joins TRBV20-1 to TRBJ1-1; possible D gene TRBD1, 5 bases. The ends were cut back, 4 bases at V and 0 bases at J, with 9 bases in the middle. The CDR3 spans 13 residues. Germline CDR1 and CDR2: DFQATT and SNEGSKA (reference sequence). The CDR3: CSANRQLNTEAFF. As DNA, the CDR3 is TGCAGTGCTAACCGACAGTTGAACACTGAAGCTTTCTTT.

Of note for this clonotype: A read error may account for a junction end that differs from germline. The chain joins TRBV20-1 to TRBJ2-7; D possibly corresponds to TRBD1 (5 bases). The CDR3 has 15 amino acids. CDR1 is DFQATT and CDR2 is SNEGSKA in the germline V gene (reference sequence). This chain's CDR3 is CSARDRVSNPYERYF. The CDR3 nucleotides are TGCAGTGCTAGAGACAGGGTTTCAAACCCCTACGAGCGGTACTTC.

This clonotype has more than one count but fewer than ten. CDR3 protein: CASARGAGGYTF. The CDR3 DNA sequence: TGTGCCAGCGCCCGGGGGGCGGGTGGCTACACCTTC. J is TRBJ1-2 and V is TRBV13; possibly TRBD1 for D (6 bases). CDR3 length: 12 residues. CDR1 and CDR2 (germline): PRHDT, FYEKMQ (reference sequence). V was clipped by 8 bases and J by 7 bases, with 14 bases between them.

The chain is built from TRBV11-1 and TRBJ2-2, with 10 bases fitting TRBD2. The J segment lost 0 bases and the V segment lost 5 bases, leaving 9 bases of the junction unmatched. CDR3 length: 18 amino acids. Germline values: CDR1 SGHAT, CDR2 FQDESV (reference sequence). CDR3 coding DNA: TGTGCCAGCAGCCCCCTCGGACTAGCGGAGGCGAACACCGGGGAGCTGTTTTTT. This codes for CASSPLGLAEANTGELFF.

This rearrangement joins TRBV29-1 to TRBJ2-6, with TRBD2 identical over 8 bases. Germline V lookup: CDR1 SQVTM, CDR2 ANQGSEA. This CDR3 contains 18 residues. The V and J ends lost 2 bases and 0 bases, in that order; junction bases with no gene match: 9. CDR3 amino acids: CSVETRGGPSSGANVLTF. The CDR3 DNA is TGCAGCGTTGAAACCCGGGGGGGCCCAAGCTCTGGGGCCAACGTCCTGACTTTC.

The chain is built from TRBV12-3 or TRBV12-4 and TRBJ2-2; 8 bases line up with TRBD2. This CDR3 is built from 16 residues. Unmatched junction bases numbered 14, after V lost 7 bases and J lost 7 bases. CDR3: CASTTTGTRVGGELFF. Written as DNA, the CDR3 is TGTGCCAGCACCACAACCGGGACTAGAGTAGGCGGGGAGCTGTTTTTT.

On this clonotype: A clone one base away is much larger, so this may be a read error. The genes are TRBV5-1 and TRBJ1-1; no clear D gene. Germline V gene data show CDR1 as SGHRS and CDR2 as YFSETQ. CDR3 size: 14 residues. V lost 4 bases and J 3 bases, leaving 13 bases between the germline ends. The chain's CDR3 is CASSEALPDTEAFF. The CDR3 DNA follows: TGCGCCAGCAGCGAGGCTCTACCGGACACTGAAGCTTTCTTT.

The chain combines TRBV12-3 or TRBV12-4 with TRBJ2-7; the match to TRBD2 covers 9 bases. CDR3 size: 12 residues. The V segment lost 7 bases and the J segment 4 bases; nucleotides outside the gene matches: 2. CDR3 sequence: CASKRGAYEQYF. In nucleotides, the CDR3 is TGTGCCAGCAAGCGGGGGGCTTACGAGCAGTACTTC.

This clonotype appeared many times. Written as DNA, the CDR3 is TGTGCCAGCAGTGCGAGACTGCGGGGGTACAATGAGCAGTTCTTC. Amino acids: CASSARLRGYNEQFF. The V gene is TRBV27, the J gene TRBJ2-1; 7 bases agree with TRBD2. The CDR3 spans 15 residues. V gave up 5 bases and J gave up 4 bases; unmatched junction bases: 8. The germline CDR1 and CDR2 sequences are MNHEY and SMNVEV (reference sequence).

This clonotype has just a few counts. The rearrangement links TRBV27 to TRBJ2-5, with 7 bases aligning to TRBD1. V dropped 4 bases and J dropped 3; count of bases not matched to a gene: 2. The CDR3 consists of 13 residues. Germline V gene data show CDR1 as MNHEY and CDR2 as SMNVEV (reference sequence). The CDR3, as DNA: TGTGCCAGCAGTTGGCAGGGGGAAGAGACCCAGTACTTC. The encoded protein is CASSWQGEETQYF.

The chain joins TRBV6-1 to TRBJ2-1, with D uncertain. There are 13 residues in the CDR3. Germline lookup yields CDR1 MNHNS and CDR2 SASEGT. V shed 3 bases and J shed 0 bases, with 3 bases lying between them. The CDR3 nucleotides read TGTGCCAGCAGTGATGTCTCCTACAATGAGCAGTTCTTC. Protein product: CASSDVSYNEQFF.

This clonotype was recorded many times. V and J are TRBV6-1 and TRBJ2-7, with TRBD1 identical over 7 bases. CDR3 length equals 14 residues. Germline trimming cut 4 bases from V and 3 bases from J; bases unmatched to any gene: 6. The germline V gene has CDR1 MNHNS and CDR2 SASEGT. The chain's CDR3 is CASSARGQIYEQYF. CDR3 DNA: TGTGCCAGCAGTGCCAGGGGACAGATCTACGAGCAGTACTTC.

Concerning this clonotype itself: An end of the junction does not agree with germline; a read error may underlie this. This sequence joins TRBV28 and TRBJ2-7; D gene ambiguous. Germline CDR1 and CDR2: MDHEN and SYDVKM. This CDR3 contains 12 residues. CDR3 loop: CASSLRYYEQCF. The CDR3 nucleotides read TGTGCCAGCAGTTTGCGGTACTACGAGCAGTGCTTC.

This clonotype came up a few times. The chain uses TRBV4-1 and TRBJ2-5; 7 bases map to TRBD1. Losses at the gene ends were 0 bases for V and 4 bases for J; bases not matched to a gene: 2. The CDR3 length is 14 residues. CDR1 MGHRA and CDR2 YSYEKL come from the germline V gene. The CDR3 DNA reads TGCGCCAGCAGCCAAGAGGCAGGGGGAGAGACCCAGTACTTC. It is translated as CASSQEAGGETQYF.

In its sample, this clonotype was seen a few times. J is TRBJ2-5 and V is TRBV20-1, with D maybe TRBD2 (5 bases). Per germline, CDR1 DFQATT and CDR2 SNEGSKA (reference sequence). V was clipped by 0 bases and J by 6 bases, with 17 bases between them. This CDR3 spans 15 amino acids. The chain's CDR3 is CSARDLFRGRQTQYF. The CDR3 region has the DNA TGCAGTGCTAGAGATCTTTTTCGGGGTCGCCAGACCCAGTACTTC.

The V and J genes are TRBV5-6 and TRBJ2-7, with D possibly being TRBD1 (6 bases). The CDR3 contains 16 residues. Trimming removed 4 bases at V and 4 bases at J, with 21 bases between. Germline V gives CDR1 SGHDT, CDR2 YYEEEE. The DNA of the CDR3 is TGTGCCAGCAGCACCCACAGGGATGACTATGGTTACGAGCAGTACTTC. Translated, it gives CASSTHRDDYGYEQYF.